This T cell receptor (beta chain) stems from a study of blood T cell repertoires in COVID-19. Overall study context: The origin of the acute and convalescent COVID-19 samples was the United States, Italy and Spain.

Authors' processing steps: Estimation of nucleated cell counts relied on the amplification of reference gene primers. Repertoires were generated with immunoSEQ multiplex PCR, while TCRdb's copy carries only in-frame clones and drops some. For V, J and clone size, that table is used; D and trimming come from the DNA. The data hold about 140,000 clones, with about 74% observed a single time. V was clipped by 0 bases and J by 3 bases, with 12 bases between them. The CDR3 length is 15 residues. Germline V gives CDR1 LGHDT, CDR2 YNNKEL (reference sequence). This TCR came from a middle-aged man with acute or convalescent COVID-19. What was sequenced was peripheral blood. This chain joins TRBV3-1 (or the pseudogene TRBV3-2) and TRBJ2-7; weak D call: TRBD2 (5 bases). This CDR3 is CASSQDPQRSYEQYF. As DNA, the CDR3 is TGTGCCAGCAGCCAAGATCCACAGCGGAGCTACGAGCAGTACTTC.